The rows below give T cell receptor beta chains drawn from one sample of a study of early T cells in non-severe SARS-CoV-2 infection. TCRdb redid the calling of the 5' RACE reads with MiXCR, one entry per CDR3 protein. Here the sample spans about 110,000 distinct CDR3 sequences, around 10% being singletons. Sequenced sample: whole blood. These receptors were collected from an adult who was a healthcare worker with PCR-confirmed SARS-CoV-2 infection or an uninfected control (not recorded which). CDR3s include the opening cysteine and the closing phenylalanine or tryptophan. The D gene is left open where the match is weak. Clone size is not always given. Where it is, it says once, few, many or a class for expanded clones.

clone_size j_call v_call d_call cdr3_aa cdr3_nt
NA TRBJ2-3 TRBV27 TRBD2 CASSSSSGRVTQYF TGTGCCAGCAGTTCGTCTAGCGGGAGGGTCACGCAGTATTTT
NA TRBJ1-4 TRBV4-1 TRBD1 CASSQEGTGDEKLFF TGCGCCAGCAGCCAAGAAGGGACAGGGGATGAAAAACTGTTTTTT
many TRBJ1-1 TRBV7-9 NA CASSLEGGTEAFF TGTGCCAGCAGCCTAGAGGGAGGCACTGAAGCTTTCTTT
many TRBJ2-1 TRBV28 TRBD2 CASSSPSGRAGNEQFF TGTGCCAGCAGTTCCCCTAGCGGGAGGGCAGGGAATGAGCAGTTCTTC
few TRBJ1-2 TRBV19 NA CASSSPGAGNNGYTF TGTGCCAGTAGTTCCCCTGGGGCCGGAAACAATGGCTACACCTTC
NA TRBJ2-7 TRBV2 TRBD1 CASSRSAGQGFYEQYF TGTGCCAGCAGCCGATCCGCAGGACAGGGGTTCTACGAGCAGTACTTC
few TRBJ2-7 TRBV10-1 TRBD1 CASSDSGTVASHEQYF TGCGCCAGCAGTGACTCCGGGACAGTGGCCTCCCACGAGCAGTACTTC
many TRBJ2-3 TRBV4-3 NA CASSQGLEFKADTQYF TGCGCCAGCAGCCAAGGTTTGGAGTTTAAGGCAGATACGCAGTATTTT
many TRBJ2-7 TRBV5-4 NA CASRESEQAGQYF TGTGCCAGCAGAGAAAGTGAACAGGCTGGGCAGTACTTC
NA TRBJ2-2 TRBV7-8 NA CASSLVGLRGGELFF TGTGCCAGCAGCTTAGTAGGACTCCGGGGCGGGGAGCTGTTTTTT
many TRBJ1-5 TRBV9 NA CASSGGGGINQPQHF TGTGCCAGCAGCGGAGGCGGGGGAATAAATCAGCCCCAGCATTTT
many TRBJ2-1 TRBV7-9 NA CASSSTYFQNEQFF TGTGCCAGCAGCTCTACCTACTTCCAGAATGAGCAGTTCTTC
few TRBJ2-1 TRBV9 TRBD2 CASTMTSGSYNEQFF TGTGCCAGCACCATGACTAGCGGCTCCTACAATGAGCAGTTCTTC
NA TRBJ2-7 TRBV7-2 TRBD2 CASSFGLAEQYF TGTGCCAGCAGCTTCGGACTAGCCGAGCAGTACTTC
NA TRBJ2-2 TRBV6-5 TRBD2 CASSLREGVGELFF TGTGCCAGCAGTTTGCGGGAGGGGGTCGGGGAGCTGTTTTTT
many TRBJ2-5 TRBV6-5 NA CASSYSASSQETQYF TGTGCCAGCAGTTACTCCGCCAGCAGCCAAGAGACCCAGTACTTC
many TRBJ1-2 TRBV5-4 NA CASGHFAGPGNYGYTF TGTGCCAGCGGTCACTTCGCCGGCCCAGGGAACTATGGCTACACCTTC
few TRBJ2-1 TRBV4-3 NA CASSQDLSGWGDEQFF TGCGCCAGCAGCCAAGATCTCAGCGGGTGGGGTGATGAGCAGTTCTTC
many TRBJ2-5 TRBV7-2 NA CASSPQYGETQYF TGTGCCAGCAGCCCCCAATATGGGGAGACCCAGTACTTC
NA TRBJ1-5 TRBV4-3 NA CASSQEMRMDQPQHF TGCGCCAGCAGCCAAGAAATGCGGATGGATCAGCCCCAGCATTTT
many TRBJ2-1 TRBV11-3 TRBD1 CASSAGLQGDEQFF TGTGCCAGCAGCGCCGGGCTACAGGGGGATGAGCAGTTCTTC
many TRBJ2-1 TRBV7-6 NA CASSLSRGREQFF TGTGCCAGCAGCTTGAGCAGGGGGAGGGAGCAGTTCTTC
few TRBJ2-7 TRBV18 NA CASSPSSEQYF TGTGCCAGCTCACCGAGCTCCGAGCAGTACTTC
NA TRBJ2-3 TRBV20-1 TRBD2 CSARGTSGRWDTQYF TGCAGTGCTAGAGGGACTAGCGGGAGGTGGGATACGCAGTATTTT
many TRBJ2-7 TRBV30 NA CAWSVRYRSSYEQYF TGTGCCTGGAGTGTACGGTACCGGAGCTCCTACGAGCAGTACTTC
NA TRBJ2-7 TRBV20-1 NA CSASVGGTYEQYF TGCAGTGCCAGTGTGGGCGGAACCTACGAGCAGTACTTC
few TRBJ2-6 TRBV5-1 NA CASSLLISGANVLTF TGCGCCAGCAGCCTCTTGATCTCTGGGGCCAACGTCCTGACTTTC
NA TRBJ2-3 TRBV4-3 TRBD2 CASSQERTSTSTDTQYF TGCGCCAGCAGCCAAGAGAGGACTAGCACTAGCACAGATACGCAGTATTTT
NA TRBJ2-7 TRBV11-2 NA CASSLEGSPAYEQYF TGTGCCAGCAGCTTAGAGGGGAGTCCCGCCTACGAGCAGTACTTC
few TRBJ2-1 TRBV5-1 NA CASSLAGTNEQFF TGCGCCAGCAGCTTGGCGGGGACCAATGAGCAGTTCTTC
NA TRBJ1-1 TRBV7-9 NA CASISSWTEAFF TGTGCCAGCATCTCAAGTTGGACTGAAGCTTTCTTT
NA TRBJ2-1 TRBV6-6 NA CASSRGHPYNEQFF TGTGCCAGCAGCCGGGGCCACCCTTACAATGAGCAGTTCTTC